Each of the 20 T cell receptor beta chains below was sequenced from the same sample in a study of blood T cell repertoires in COVID-19. Measured with immunoSEQ multiplex PCR; TCRdb has only the in-frame clones, and not every one. The sample has about 270,000 clones, 65% to 90% seen once; the top ten hold around 2.9%. Sequencing was carried out using peripheral blood. The receptors were sampled from a woman in her fifties or sixties with active or convalescent COVID-19.

The V gene is TRBV11-2, the J gene TRBJ2-2, with D hard to call. The CDR3 has 13 residues. From germline, CDR1 is SGHAT and CDR2 FQNNGV. V lost 5 bases and J 4 bases, leaving 8 bases between the germline ends. The CDR3 sequence: CASSLQFTGELFF. CDR3 sequence (DNA): TGTGCCAGCAGCCTTCAGTTCACCGGGGAGCTGTTTTTT.

The J gene is TRBJ1-4, the V gene TRBV7-8; 7 nucleotides agree with TRBD1. The germline V gene has CDR1 SGHVS and CDR2 FQNEAQ. V was pared by 2 bases and J by 8 bases, with 8 bases of the junction left unmatched. The length of the CDR3 is 15 residues. DNA of the CDR3: TGTGCCAGCAGCTTATACGAGGTCAGGGGGGAAAAACTGTTTTTT. Translating it yields CASSLYEVRGEKLFF.

In the case of this clone: Other DNA sequences from this sample encode an identical CDR3 as well. This chain uses TRBV6-5 with TRBJ1-5; D gene ambiguous. CDR3 length: 14 residues. CDR1 and CDR2 (germline): MNHEY, SVGAGI. Trimming pared 2 bases from V and 1 base from J, leaving 6 bases between. The CDR3 sequence: CASSYGGSNQPQHF. DNA of the CDR3: TGTGCCAGCAGTTACGGCGGAAGCAATCAGCCCCAGCATTTT.

V usage is TRBV7-9 and J usage is TRBJ2-7; TRBD2 agrees at 7 bases. The CDR3 is made up of 16 amino acids. The trim removed 2 bases at V and 7 bases at J, leaving 14 bases unmatched. CDR1 is SEHNR and CDR2 is FQNEAQ in the germline V gene (reference sequence). CDR3 sequence reads: CASSLFSGSETREQYF. Here the CDR3 DNA reads TGTGCCAGCAGCTTATTTAGCGGGTCCGAAACGAGGGAGCAGTACTTC.

The chain recombines TRBV19 with TRBJ2-1; TRBD1 aligns across 7 bases. CDR1 is LNHDA, CDR2 SQIVND, per germline (reference sequence). V shed 5 bases, J shed 2 bases, and the junction held 3 bases outside the gene matches. The CDR3 is made up of 14 amino acids. The CDR3 nucleotides read TGTGCCAGTAGTCCCGGGACAGCCTACAATGAGCAGTTCTTC. Encoded protein: CASSPGTAYNEQFF.

V usage is TRBV11-2 and J usage is TRBJ1-1, with 7 bases matching TRBD1. Germline V gene data show CDR1 as SGHAT and CDR2 as FQNNGV. The V gene end was trimmed by 6 bases and the J gene end by 1 base; junction bases not matched to a gene: 2. The CDR3 loop spans 13 amino acids. The CDR3, as DNA: TGTGCCAGCAGGGGACAGCCGAACACTGAAGCTTTCTTT. This codes for CASRGQPNTEAFF. Supplemented by reference TRBV11-2 and TRBJ1-1, the full variable domain reads EAGVAQSPRYKIIEKRQSVAFWCNPISGHATLYWYQQILGQGPKLLIQFQNNGVVDDSQLPKDRFSAERLKGVDSTLKIQPAKLEDSAVYLCASRGQPNTEAFFGQGTRLTVV.

The CDR3 here is CASSATSVRSTGELFF. The CDR3 bases are TGTGCCAGCAGCGCGACTAGCGTTCGAAGCACCGGGGAGCTGTTTTTT. V gene TRBV7-6 combines with J gene TRBJ2-2; 8 positions match TRBD2. V dropped 5 bases and J dropped 4; count of bases not matched to a gene: 9. This CDR3 spans 16 amino acids. CDR1 is SGHVS and CDR2 is FNYEAQ in the germline V gene.

The chain couples TRBV19 to TRBJ1-5, with TRBD1 matching over 7 bases. The CDR3 consists of 14 residues. J gave up 0 bases and V 9 bases, and 5 bases lay outside the gene matches. Germline V lookup: CDR1 LNHDA, CDR2 SQIVND (reference sequence). The chain's CDR3 is CARPRTGSNQPQHF. In DNA form, the CDR3 reads TGTGCCAGACCTCGGACAGGTAGCAATCAGCCCCAGCATTTT. Using reference TRBV19 and TRBJ1-5 for the parts outside the CDR3, the full variable domain is DGGITQSPKYLFRKEGQNVTLSCEQNLNHDAMYWYRQDPGQGLRLIYYSQIVNDFQKGDIAEGYSVSREKKESFPLTVTSAQKNPTAFYLCARPRTGSNQPQHFGDGTRLSIL.

The rearrangement links TRBV28 to TRBJ1-6; TRBD1 matches at 8 bases. The CDR3 covers 15 residues. In germline, CDR1 is MDHEN, CDR2 SYDVKM. With 5 bases clipped from V and 10 bases from J, the junction kept 10 bases outside the gene matches. The CDR3 bases are TGTGCCAGCAGTCCTCCGGGACAGGCACCATCACCCCTCCACTTT. It specifies CASSPPGQAPSPLHF.

The chain recombines TRBV4-1 with TRBJ2-2; TRBD1 matches 7 bases. CDR1 and CDR2 from the germline V gene are MGHRA and YSYEKL. This CDR3 comprises 15 residues. Trimming removed 1 base from V and 1 base from J; junction bases left unmatched: 0. CDR3 sequence: CASSQGTGNTGELFF. CDR3 sequence (DNA): TGCGCCAGCAGCCAAGGGACAGGGAACACCGGGGAGCTGTTTTTT.

The chain carries TRBV4-2 and TRBJ2-2; D ambiguous. Between the trimmed V and J ends, which lost 2 bases and 6 bases, there was a span of 7 bases. CDR1 and CDR2 from the germline V gene are LGHNA and YNFKEQ. The CDR3 runs 13 residues. The CDR3 loop reads CASSQQSPGELFF. CDR3 DNA: TGTGCCAGCAGCCAACAAAGCCCCGGGGAGCTGTTTTTT.

This sequence joins TRBV7-9 and TRBJ2-5; 7 nucleotides line up with TRBD1. Per germline, CDR1 SEHNR and CDR2 FQNEAQ (reference sequence). This CDR3 comprises 13 residues. J was trimmed by 3 bases and V by 2 bases; bases with no gene match: 0. The CDR3 spells CASSLTGEETQYF. DNA of the CDR3: TGTGCCAGCAGCTTAACAGGGGAAGAGACCCAGTACTTC.

The chain uses TRBV7-3 and TRBJ2-1, with 8 bases fitting TRBD2. CDR3 length equals 17 residues. Germline V gives CDR1 SGHTA, CDR2 FQGTGA. J gave up 5 bases and V 3 bases, and 12 bases lay outside the gene matches. This CDR3 reads CASSFAVLAGGHNEQFF. Written as DNA, the CDR3 is TGTGCCAGCAGCTTCGCTGTTCTCGCGGGGGGCCACAATGAGCAGTTCTTC. The full variable domain, with the rest looked up from reference TRBV7-3 and TRBJ2-1, is GAGVSQTPSNKVTEKGKYVELRCDPISGHTALYWYRQSLGQGPEFLIYFQGTGAADDSGLPNDRFFAVRPEGSVSTLKIQRTERGDSAVYLCASSFAVLAGGHNEQFFGPGTRLTVL.

The chain uses TRBV7-9 and TRBJ1-1, with 9 bases identical to TRBD1. The junction had 5 bases not matched to a gene; V was cut back by 5 bases and J by 4 bases. Looked up from germline, CDR1 is SEHNR and CDR2 is FQNEAQ (reference sequence). The CDR3 has 14 amino acids. The CDR3 loop is CASSTDRGFTEAFF. The DNA for the CDR3 is TGTGCCAGCAGCACGGACAGGGGTTTCACTGAAGCTTTCTTT.

The chain links TRBV7-2 to TRBJ2-5, with TRBD2 identical over 9 bases. This CDR3 is 16 amino acids long. V dropped 7 bases and J dropped 2; count of bases not matched to a gene: 11. Germline CDR1 is SGHTA and CDR2 is FQGNSA. DNA of the CDR3: TGTGCCAGCACCTCCCATAGCGGGGGCGTTCAAGAGACCCAGTACTTC. Its translation is CASTSHSGGVQETQYF.

CDR3 residues: CASSGVAGNYYNEQFF. The CDR3 region has the DNA TGTGCCAGCAGCGGAGTCGCGGGGAACTACTACAATGAGCAGTTCTTC. V is TRBV6-4 and J is TRBJ2-1, with a weak D call TRBD2 (6 bases). The ends were cut back, 6 bases at V and 3 bases at J, with 18 bases in the middle. CDR3 size: 16 residues. CDR1 MRHNA and CDR2 SNTAGT come from the germline V gene.

There are a few counts of this clone. The CDR3, as DNA: TGTGCCAGCAGTCCTAGACAGGGGCTAGGTGGAAACACCATATATTTT. It codes for CASSPRQGLGGNTIYF. The J gene is TRBJ1-3, the V gene TRBV5-4, with 8 bases lining up with TRBD1. The J segment lost 3 bases and the V segment lost 5 bases, leaving 10 bases of the junction unmatched. The germline CDR1 and CDR2 sequences are SGHNT and YYREEE (reference sequence). CDR3 length: 16 residues.

The gene calls are TRBV6-5 and TRBJ1-3; TRBD1 might be the D (5 bases). The V end was cut by 6 bases, the J end by 3 bases, with 12 bases between. Per germline, CDR1 MNHEY and CDR2 SVGAGI. This CDR3 is 14 amino acids long. The CDR3 nucleotides read TGTGCCAGCAGCAGTGGGGGGTATGGAAACACCATATATTTT. This sequence encodes CASSSGGYGNTIYF.

The chain carries TRBV6-5 and TRBJ2-3, with TRBD1 matching over 7 bases. Germline V lookup: CDR1 MNHEY, CDR2 SVGAGI. The junction had 2 bases not matched to a gene; V was cut back by 2 bases and J by 6 bases. The CDR3 consists of 13 residues. The CDR3 sequence: CASSYGTDDTQYF. In DNA, the CDR3 is TGTGCCAGCAGTTACGGGACAGACGATACGCAGTATTTT.

The gene calls are TRBV15 and TRBJ2-5; D might be TRBD1 (6 bases). CDR3 size: 16 residues. V was pared by 0 bases and J by 3 bases, with 14 bases between. Germline lookup yields CDR1 LNHNV and CDR2 YYDKDF (reference sequence). The CDR3 region has the DNA TGTGCCACCAGCAGAGAAGGGGGTATGTCAAAAGAGACCCAGTACTTC. Protein: CATSREGGMSKETQYF.